This T cell receptor beta chain came from a study of CD8+CD57+ T cells in acquired aplastic anemia. Study-wide context: Sorted CD4+ plus CD8+ cells gave DNA averaging roughly 3 ug. Study results and limitations: Patients and controls were found to share 25 to 30 CD8+ CDR3 sequences.

The use of genomic DNA as template underpinned the TCR beta VDJ and CDR3 profiling. TCRdb re-called the reads with MiXCR, one entry per CDR3 protein. The data hold about 270,000 distinct CDR3 sequences, with 82% observed a single time. Patients chosen for sequencing had shown CD8+CD57+ cell expansion by flow cytometry. This CDR3 is 15 amino acids long. Germline V gene sequence: CDR1 LNHDA, CDR2 SQIVND (reference sequence). About this clonotype: Its matching antigen is unknown. At one of its ends the junction is not consistent with the germline gene, which may arise from a read error.

This TCR was sampled from a human donor with aplastic anemia. J is TRBJ1-1 and V is TRBV19; D call uncertain. Sequencing input: sorted CD4+, CD8+, or CD8+CD57+ T cells (not recorded which) from PBMCs. CDR3 residues: CASSIASGAYTEDFF. CDR3 nucleotide sequence: TGTGCCAGTAGTATAGCTAGCGGAGCCTACACTGAGGATTTCTTC.